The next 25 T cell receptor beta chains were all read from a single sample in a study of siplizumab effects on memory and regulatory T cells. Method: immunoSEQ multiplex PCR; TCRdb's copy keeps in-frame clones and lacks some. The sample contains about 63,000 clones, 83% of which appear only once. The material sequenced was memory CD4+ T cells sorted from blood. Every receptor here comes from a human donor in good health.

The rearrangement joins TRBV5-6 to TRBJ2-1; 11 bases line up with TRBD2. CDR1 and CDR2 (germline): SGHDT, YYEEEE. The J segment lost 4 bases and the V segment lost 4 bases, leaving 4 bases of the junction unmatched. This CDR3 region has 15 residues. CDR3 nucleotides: TGTGCCAGCAGCCTTTCTAGCGGGGGGTACAATGAGCAGTTCTTC. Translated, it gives CASSLSSGGYNEQFF. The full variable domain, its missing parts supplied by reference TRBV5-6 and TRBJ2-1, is DAGVTQSPTHLIKTRGQQVTLRCSPKSGHDTVSWYQQALGQGPQFIFQYYEEEERQRGNFPDRFSGHQFPNYSSELNVNALLLGDSALYLCASSLSSGGYNEQFFGPGTRLTVL.

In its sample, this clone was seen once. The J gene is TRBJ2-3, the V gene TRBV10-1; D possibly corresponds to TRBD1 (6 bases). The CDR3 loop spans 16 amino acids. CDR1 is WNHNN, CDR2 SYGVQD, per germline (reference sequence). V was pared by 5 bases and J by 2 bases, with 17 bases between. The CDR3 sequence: CASSSGTTTYTDTQYF. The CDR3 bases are TGCGCCAGCAGTTCGGGGACAACCACGTACACAGATACGCAGTATTTT.

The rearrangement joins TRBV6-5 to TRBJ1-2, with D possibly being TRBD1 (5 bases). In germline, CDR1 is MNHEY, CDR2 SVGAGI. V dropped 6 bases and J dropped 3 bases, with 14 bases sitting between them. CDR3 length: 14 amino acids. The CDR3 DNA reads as TGTGCCAGCAGCCGCCCAGCGGGGGACTATGGCTACACCTTC. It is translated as CASSRPAGDYGYTF.

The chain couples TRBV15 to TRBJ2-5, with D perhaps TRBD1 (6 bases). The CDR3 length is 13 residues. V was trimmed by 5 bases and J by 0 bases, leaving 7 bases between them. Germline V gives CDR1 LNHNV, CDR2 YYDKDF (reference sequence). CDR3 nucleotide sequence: TGTGCCACCAGCGGGGGCGACCAAGAGACCCAGTACTTC. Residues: CATSGGDQETQYF.

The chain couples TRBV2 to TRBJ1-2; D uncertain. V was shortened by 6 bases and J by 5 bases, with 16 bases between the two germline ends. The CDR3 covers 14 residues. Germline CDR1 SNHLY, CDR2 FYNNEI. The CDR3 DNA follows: TGTGCCAGCAGCAGAGATACTACTCTTTATGGCTACACCTTC. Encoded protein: CASSRDTTLYGYTF.

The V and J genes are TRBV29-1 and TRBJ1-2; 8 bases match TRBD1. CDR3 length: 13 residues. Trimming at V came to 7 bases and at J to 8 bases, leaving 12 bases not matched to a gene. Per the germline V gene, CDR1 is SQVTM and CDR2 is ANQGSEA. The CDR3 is CSAHPGRGRGYTF. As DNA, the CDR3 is TGCAGCGCGCACCCTGGCAGGGGGCGAGGCTACACCTTC.

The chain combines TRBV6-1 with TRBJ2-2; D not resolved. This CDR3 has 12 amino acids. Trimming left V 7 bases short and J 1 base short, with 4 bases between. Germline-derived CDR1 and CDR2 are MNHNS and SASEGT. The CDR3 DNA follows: TGTGCCAGCACCGAGAACACCGGGGAGCTGTTTTTT. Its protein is CASTENTGELFF.

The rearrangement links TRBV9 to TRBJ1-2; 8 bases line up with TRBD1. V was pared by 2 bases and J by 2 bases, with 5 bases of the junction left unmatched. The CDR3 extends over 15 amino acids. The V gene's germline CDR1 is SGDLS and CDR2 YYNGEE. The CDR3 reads CASSVGGQGNYGYTF. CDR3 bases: TGTGCCAGCAGCGTCGGCGGACAGGGAAACTATGGCTACACCTTC. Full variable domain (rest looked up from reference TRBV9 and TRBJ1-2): DSGVTQTPKHLITATGQRVTLRCSPRSGDLSVYWYQQSLDQGLQFLIQYYNGEERAKGNILERFSAQQFPDLHSELNLSSLELGDSALYFCASSVGGQGNYGYTFGSGTRLTVV.

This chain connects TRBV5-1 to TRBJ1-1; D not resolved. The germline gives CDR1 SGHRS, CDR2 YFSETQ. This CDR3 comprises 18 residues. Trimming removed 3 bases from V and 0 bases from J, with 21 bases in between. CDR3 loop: CASSSPYQLAGLNTEAFF. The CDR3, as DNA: TGCGCCAGCAGCTCCCCGTACCAACTGGCAGGCCTGAACACTGAAGCTTTCTTT.

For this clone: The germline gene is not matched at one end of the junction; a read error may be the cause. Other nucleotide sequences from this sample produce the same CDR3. CDR3 DNA: TGCGCCATCGGGTCCCTGAGGGAGCAAAGGCAGTACTTC. Amino acid sequence: CAIGSLREQRQYF. The rearrangement joins TRBV10-3 to TRBJ2-7; maybe TRBD2 (5 bases). CDR1 is ENHRY, CDR2 SYGVKD, per germline. The CDR3 runs to 13 residues.

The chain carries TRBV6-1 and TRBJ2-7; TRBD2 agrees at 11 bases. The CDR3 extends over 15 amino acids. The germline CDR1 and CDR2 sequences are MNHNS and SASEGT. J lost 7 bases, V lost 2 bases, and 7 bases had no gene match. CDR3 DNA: TGTGCCAGCAGTGAAACTAGCGGGAGTTCGGGTGAGCAGTACTTC. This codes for CASSETSGSSGEQYF.

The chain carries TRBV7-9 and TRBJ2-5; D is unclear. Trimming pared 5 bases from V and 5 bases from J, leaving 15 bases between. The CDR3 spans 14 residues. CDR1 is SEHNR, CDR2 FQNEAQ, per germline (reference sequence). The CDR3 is CASSHDNRRETQYF. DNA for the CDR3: TGTGCCAGCAGCCACGACAACAGAAGGGAGACCCAGTACTTC.

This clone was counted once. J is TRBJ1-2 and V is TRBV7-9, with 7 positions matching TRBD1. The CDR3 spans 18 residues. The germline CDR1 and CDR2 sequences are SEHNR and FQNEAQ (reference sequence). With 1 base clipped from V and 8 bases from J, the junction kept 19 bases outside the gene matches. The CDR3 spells CASSLERWFEQGTSGYTF. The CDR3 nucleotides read TGTGCCAGCAGCTTAGAGCGCTGGTTTGAACAGGGGACATCAGGCTACACCTTC.

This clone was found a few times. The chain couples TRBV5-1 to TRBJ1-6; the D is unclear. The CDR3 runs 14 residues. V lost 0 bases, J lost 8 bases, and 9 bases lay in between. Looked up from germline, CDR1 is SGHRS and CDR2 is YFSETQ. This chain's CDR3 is CASSLGTVYSPLHF. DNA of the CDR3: TGCGCCAGCAGCTTGGGGACGGTTTATTCACCCCTCCACTTT.

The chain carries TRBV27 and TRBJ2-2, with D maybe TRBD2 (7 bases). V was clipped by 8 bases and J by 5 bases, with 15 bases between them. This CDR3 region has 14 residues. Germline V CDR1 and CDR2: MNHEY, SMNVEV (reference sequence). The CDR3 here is CASGGARGTGELFF. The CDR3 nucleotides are TGTGCCAGCGGGGGGGCTAGAGGGACCGGGGAGCTGTTTTTT.

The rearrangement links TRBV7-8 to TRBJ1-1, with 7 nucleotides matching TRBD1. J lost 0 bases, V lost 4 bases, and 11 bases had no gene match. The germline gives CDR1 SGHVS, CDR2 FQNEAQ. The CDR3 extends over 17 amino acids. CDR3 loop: CASSSDRALVMNTEAFF. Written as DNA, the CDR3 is TGTGCCAGCAGCTCCGACAGGGCTCTAGTGATGAACACTGAAGCTTTCTTT.

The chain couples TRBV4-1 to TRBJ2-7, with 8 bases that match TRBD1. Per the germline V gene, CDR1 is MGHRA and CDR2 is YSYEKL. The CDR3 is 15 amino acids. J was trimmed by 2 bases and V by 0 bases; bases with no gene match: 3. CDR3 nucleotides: TGCGCCAGCAGCCAAGAGGGGACAGGTGCCTACGAGCAGTACTTC. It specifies CASSQEGTGAYEQYF.

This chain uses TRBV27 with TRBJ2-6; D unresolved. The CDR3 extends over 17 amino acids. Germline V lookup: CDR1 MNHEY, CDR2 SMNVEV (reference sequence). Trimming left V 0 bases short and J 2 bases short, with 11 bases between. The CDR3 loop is CASSLSKGTAGANVLTF. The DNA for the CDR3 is TGTGCCAGCAGTTTATCGAAGGGCACGGCTGGGGCCAACGTCCTGACTTTC.

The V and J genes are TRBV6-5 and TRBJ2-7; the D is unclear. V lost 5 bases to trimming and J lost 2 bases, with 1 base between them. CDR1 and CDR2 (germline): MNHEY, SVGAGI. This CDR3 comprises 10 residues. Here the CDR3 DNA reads TGTGCCAGCAGTACCTACGAGCAGTACTTC. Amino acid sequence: CASSTYEQYF.

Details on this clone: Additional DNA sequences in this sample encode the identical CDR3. Written as DNA, the CDR3 is TGTGCCAGCAGTGGGACAGGTCCCAATCAGCCCCAGCATTTT. Its protein is CASSGTGPNQPQHF. This chain uses TRBV6-1 with TRBJ1-5, with 7 bases matching TRBD1. CDR3 size: 14 residues. The V and J ends lost 4 bases and 3 bases, in that order; junction bases with no gene match: 3. The germline CDR1 and CDR2 sequences are MNHNS and SASEGT.

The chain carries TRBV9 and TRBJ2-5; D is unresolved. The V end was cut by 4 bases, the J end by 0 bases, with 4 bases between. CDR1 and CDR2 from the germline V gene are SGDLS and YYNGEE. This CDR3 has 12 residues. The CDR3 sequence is CASSLDQETQYF. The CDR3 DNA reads TGTGCCAGCAGCTTGGACCAAGAGACCCAGTACTTC.

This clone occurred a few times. CDR3 sequence: CASTATALDYGYTF. Written as DNA, the CDR3 is TGTGCCTCAACGGCGACGGCTTTAGACTATGGCTACACCTTC. This chain uses TRBV10-3 with TRBJ1-2; unclear D gene. Germline V CDR1 and CDR2: ENHRY, SYGVKD. This CDR3 has 14 amino acids. Trimming cost V 11 bases and J 3 bases, with 19 bases left between them.

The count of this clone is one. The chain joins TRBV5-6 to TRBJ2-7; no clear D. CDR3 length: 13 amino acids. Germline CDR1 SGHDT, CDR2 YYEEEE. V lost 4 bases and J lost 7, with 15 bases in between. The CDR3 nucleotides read TGTGCCAGCAGCCCGGGTCCCGATCGGGAGCAGTACTTC. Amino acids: CASSPGPDREQYF.

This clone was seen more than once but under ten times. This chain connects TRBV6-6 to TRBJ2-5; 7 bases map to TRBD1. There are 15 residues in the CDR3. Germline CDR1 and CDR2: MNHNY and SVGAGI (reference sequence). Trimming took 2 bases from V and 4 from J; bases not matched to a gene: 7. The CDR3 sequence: CASSYAQGKGETQYF. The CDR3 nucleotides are TGTGCCAGCAGTTACGCACAGGGGAAGGGAGAGACCCAGTACTTC.

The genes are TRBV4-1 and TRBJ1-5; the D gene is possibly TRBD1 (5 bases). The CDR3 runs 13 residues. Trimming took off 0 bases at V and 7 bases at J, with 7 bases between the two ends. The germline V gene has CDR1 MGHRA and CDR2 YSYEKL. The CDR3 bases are TGCGCCAGCAGCCAAGATCGACAGCAGCCCCAGCATTTT. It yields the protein CASSQDRQQPQHF.